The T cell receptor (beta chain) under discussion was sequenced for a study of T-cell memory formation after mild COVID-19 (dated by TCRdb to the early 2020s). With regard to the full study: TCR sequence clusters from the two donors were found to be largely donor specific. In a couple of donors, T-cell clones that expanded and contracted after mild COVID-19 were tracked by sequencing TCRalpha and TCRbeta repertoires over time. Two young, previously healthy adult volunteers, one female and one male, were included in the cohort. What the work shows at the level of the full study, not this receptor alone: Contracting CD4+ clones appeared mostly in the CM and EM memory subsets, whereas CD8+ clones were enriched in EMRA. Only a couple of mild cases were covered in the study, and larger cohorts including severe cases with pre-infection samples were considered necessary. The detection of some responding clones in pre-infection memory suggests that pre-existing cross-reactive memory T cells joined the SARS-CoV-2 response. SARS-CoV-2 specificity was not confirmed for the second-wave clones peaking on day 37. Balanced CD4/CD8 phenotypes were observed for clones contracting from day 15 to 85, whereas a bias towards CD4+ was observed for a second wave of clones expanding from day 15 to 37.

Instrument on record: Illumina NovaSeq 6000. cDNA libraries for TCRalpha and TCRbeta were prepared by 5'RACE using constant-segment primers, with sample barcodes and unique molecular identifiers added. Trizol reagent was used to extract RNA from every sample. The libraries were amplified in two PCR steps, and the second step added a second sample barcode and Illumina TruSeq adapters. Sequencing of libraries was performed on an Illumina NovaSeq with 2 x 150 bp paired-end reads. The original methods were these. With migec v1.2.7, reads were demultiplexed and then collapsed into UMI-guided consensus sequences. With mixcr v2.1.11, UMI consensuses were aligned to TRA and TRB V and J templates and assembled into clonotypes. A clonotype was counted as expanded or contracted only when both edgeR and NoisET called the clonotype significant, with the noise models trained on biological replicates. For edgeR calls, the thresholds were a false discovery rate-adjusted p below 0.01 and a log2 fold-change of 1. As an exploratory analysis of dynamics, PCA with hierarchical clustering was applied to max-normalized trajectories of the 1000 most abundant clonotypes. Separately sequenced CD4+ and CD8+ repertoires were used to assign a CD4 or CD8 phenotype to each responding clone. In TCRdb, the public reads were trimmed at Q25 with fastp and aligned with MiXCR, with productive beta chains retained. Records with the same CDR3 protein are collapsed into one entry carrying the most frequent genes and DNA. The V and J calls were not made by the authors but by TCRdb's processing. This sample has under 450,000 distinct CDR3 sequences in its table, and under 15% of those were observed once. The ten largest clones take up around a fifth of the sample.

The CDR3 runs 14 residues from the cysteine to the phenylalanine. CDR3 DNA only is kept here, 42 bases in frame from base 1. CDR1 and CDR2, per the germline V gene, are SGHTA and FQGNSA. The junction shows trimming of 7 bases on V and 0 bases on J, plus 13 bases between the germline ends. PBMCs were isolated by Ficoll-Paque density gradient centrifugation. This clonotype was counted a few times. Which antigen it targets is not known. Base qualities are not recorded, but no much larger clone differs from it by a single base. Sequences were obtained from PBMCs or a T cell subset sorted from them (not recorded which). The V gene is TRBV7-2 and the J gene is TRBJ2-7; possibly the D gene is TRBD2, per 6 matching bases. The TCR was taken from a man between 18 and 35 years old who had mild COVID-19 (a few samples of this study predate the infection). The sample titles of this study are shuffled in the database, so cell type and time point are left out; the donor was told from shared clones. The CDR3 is CASKRSSASYEQYF. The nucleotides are TGTGCCAGCAAACGCTCTAGCGCCTCCTACGAGCAGTACTTC.